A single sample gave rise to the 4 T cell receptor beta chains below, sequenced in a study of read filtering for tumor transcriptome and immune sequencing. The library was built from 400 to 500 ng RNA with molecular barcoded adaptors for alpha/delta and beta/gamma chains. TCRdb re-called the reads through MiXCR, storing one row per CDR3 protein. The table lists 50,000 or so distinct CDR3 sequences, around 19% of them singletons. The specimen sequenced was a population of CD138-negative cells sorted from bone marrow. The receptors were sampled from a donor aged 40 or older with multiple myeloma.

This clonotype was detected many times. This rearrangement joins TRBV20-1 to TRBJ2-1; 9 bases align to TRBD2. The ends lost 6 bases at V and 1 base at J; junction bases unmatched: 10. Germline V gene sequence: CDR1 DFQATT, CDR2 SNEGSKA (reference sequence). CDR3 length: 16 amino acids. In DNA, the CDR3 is TGCAGTGCCCCTCGTCCTAGCGGGATGTCCTACAATGAGCAGTTCTTC. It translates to CSAPRPSGMSYNEQFF.

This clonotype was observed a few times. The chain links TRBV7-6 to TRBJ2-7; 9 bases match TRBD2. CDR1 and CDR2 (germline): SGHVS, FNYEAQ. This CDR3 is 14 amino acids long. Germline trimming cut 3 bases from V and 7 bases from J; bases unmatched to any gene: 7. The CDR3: CASSLGLAGYEQYF. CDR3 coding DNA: TGTGCCAGCAGCTTGGGGCTAGCGGGATATGAGCAGTACTTC.

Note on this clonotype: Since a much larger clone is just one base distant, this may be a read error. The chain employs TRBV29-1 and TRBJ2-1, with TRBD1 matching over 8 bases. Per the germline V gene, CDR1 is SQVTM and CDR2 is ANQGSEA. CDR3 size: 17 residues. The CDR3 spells CSVEDAQGARAYNGQFF. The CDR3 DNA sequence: TGCAGCGTTGAAGATGCTCAGGGGGCGAGGGCCTACAATGGGCAGTTCTTC.

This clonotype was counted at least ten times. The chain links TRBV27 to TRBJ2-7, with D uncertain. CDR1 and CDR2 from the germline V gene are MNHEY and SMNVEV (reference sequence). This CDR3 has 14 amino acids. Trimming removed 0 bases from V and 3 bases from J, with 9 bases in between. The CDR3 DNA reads TGTGCCAGCAGTTTATCCCCGCGAGTCTACGAGCAGTACTTC. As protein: CASSLSPRVYEQYF.